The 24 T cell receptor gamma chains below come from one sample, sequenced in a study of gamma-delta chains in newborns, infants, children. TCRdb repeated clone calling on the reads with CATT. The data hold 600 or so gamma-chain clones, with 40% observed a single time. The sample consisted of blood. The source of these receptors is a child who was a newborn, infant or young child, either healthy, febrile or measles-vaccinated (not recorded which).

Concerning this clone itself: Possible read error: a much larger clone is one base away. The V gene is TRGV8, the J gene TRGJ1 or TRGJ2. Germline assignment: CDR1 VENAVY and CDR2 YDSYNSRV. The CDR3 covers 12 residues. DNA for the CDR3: TGTGCCACCTGGGATAGTTATTATAGGAAACTCTTT. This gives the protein CATWDSYYRKLF.

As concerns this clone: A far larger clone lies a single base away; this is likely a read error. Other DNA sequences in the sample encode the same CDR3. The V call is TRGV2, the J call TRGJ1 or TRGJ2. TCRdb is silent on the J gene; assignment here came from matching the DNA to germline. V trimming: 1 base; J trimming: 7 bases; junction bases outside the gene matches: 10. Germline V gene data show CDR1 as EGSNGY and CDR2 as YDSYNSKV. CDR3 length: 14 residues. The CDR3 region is CATWDGPGYYKKLF. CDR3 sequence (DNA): TGTGCCACCTGGGACGGTCCGGGGTACTATAAGAAACTCTTT.

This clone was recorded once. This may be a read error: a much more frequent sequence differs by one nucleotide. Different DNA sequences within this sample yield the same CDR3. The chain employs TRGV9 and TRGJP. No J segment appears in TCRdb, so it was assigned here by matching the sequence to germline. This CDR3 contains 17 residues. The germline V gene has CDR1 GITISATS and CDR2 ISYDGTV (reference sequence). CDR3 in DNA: TGTGCCTTGTGGGAGGTGCCTCAAGGGTTGGGCAAAAAAATCAAGGTATTT. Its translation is CALWEVPQGLGKKIKVF.

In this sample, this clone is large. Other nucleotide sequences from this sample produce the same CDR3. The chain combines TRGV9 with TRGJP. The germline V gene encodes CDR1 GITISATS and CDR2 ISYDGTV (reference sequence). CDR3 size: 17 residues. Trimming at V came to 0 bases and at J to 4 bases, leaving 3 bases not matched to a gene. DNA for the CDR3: TGTGCCTTGTGGGAGGTGCCTCAAGAGTTGGGCAAAAAAATCAAGGTATTT. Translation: CALWEVPQELGKKIKVF.

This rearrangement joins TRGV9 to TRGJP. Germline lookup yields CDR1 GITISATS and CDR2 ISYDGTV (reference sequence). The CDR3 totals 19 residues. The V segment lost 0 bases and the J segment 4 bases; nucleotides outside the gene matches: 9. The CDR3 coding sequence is TGTGCCTTGTGGGAGGTGCATCTCCTTCAAGAGTTGGGCAAAAAAATCAAGGTATTT. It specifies CALWEVHLLQELGKKIKVF.

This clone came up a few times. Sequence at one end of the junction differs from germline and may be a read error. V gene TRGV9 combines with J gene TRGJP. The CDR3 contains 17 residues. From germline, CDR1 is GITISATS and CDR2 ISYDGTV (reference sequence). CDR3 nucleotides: TGTGCCTTGTGTGAGGTCTCTCAAGAGTTGGGCAAAAAAATCAAGGTATTT. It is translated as CALCEVSQELGKKIKVF.

CDR3 nucleotides: TGTGCCTTGTGGGATTATTATAAGAAACTCTTT. It encodes CALWDYYKKLF. The chain recombines TRGV9 with TRGJ1 or TRGJ2. V gave up 4 bases and J gave up 3 bases; unmatched junction bases: 0. CDR1 GITISATS and CDR2 ISYDGTV come from the germline V gene (reference sequence). The CDR3 loop spans 11 amino acids.

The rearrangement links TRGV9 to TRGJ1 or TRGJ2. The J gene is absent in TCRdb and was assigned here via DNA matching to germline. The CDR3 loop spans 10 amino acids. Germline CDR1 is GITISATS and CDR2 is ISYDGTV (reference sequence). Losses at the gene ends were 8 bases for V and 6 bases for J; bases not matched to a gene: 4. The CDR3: CALSSYKKLF. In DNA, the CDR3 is TGTGCCTTGTCGAGTTATAAGAAACTCTTT.

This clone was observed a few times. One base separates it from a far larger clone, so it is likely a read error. In DNA, the CDR3 is TGTGCCTTGTGGGAGGTGCAAGAGGTGGGCAAAAAAATCAAGGTATTT. Protein sequence: CALWEVQEVGKKIKVF. J is TRGJP and V is TRGV9. Since TCRdb gives no J gene, matching the DNA to germline was used here to assign it. The CDR3 runs 16 residues. Germline CDR1 reads GITISATS; CDR2 reads ISYDGTV (reference sequence).

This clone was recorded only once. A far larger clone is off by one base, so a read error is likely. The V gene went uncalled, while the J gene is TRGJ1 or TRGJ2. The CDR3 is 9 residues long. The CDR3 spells CATWEGPLF. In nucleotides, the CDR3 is TGTGCCACCTGGGAGGGGCCACTCTTT.

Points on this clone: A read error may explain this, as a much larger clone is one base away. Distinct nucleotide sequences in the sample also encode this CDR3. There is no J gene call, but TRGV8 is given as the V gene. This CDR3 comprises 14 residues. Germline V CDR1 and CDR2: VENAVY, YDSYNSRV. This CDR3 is CATWDLSSDWIKTF. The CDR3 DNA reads TGTGCCACCTGGGACCTTAGTAGTGATTGGATCAAGACGTTC.

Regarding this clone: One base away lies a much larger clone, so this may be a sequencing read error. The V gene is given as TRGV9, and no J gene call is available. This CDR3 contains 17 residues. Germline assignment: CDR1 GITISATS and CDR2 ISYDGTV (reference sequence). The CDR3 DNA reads TGTGCCTTGTGGGAGGTGCGCCAAGAGTTGGGCAAAAAAATCAGGGTATTT. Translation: CALWEVRQELGKKIRVF.

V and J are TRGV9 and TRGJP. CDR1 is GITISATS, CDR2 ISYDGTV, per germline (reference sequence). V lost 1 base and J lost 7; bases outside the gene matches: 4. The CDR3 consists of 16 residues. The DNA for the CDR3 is TGTGCCTTGTGGGAGGTAGGGGAGTTGGGCAAAAAAATCAAGGTATTT. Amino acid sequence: CALWEVGELGKKIKVF.

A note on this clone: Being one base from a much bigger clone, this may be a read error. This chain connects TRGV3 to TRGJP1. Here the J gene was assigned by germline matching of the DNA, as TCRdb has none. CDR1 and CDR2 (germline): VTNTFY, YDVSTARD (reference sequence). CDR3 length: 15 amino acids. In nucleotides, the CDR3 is TGTGCCGCCTGGGACAGGCAGGCCACTGGTTGGTTCAAGATATTT. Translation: CAAWDRQATGWFKIF.

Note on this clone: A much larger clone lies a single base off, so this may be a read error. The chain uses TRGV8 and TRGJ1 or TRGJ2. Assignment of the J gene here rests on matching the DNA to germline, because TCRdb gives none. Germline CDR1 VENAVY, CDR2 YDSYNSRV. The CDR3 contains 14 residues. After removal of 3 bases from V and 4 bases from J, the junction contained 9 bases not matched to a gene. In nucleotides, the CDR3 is TGTGCCACCTGGGATGCCCCCCCATATTATAAGAAACTCTTT. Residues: CATWDAPPYYKKLF.

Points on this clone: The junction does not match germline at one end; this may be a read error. The CDR3 sequence: CATWDETSGWIKIF. The CDR3 nucleotides are TGTGCCACCTGGGACGAGACTAGTGGTTGGATCAAGATATTT. This chain joins TRGV2 and TRGJP1. The J gene, absent from TCRdb, was called here by matching the DNA to germline. The CDR3 is 14 residues long. Germline loops: CDR1 EGSNGY, CDR2 YDSYNSKV.

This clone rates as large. The CDR3 sequence is CATWDGRYYKKLF. The CDR3 coding sequence is TGTGCCACCTGGGACGGGCGCTATTATAAGAAACTCTTT. The V and J genes are TRGV2 and TRGJ1 or TRGJ2. The V segment lost 0 bases and the J segment 4 bases; nucleotides outside the gene matches: 3. There are 13 residues in the CDR3. CDR1 is EGSNGY, CDR2 YDSYNSKV, per germline.

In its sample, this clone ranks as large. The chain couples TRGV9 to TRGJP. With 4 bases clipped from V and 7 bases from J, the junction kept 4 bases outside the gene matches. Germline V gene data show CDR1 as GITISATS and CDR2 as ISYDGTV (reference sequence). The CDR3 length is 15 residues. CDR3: CALWDWELGKKIKVF. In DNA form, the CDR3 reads TGTGCCTTGTGGGATTGGGAGTTGGGCAAAAAAATCAAGGTATTT.

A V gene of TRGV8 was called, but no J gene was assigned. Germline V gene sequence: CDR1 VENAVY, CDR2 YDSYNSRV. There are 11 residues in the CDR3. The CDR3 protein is CAGWDNKNKLF. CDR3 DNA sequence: TGTGCCGGCTGGGATAATAAAAACAAACTATTT.

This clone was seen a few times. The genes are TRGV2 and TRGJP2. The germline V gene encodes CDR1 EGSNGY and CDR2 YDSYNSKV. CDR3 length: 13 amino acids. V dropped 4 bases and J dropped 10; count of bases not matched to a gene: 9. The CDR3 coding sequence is TGTGCCACCTGGGATTCCCAAGGTTGGATCAAGACGTTT. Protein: CATWDSQGWIKTF.

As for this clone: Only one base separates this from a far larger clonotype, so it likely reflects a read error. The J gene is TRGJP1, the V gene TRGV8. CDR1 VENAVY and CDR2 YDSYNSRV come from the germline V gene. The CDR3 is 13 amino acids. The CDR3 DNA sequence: TGTGCCGCCTGGGATACCACTGGTTGGTTCAAGATATTT. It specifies CAAWDTTGWFKIF.

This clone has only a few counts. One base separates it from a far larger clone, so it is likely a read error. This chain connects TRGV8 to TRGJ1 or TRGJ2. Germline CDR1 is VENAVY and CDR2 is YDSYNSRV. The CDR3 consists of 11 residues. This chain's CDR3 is CATLDYYKKLF. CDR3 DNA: TGTGCCACCTTGGATTATTATAAGAAACTCTTT.

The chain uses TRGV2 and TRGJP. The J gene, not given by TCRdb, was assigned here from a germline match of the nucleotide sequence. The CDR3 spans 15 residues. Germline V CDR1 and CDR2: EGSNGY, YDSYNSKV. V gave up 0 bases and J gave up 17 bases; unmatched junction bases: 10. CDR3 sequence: CATWDGPVGQKIKVF. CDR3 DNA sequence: TGTGCCACCTGGGACGGGCCCGTTGGGCAAAAAATCAAGGTATTT.

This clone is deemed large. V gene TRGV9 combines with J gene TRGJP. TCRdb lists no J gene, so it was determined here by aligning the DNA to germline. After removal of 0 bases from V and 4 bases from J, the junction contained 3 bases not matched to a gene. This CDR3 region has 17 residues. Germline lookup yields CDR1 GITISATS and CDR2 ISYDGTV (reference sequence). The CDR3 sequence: CALWEVRQELGKKIKVF. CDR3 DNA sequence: TGTGCCTTGTGGGAGGTGCGCCAAGAGTTGGGCAAAAAAATCAAGGTATTT.